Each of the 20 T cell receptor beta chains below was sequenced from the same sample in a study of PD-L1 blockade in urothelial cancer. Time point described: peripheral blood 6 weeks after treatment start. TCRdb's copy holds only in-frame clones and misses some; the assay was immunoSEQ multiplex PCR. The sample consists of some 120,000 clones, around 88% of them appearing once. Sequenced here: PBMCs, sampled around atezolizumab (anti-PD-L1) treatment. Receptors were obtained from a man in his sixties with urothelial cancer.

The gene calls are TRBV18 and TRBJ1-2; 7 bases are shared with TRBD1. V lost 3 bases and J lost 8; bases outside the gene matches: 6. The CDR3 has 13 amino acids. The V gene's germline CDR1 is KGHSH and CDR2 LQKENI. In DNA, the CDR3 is TGTGCCAGCTCACCGGACAGGCAGTGGGGCTACACCTTC. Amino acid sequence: CASSPDRQWGYTF.

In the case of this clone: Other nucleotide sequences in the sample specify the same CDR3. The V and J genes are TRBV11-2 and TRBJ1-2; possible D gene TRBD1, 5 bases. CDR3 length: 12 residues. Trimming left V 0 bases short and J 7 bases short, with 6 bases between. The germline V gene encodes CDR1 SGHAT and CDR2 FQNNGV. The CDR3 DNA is TGTGCCAGCAGCTTAGAGGGGGGTGGCTACACCTTC. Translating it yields CASSLEGGGYTF.

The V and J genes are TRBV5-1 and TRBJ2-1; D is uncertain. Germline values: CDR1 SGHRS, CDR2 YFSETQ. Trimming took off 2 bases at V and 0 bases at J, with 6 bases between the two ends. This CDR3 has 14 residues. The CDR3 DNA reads TGCGCCAGCAGCTTATACAGCTCCTACAATGAGCAGTTCTTC. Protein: CASSLYSSYNEQFF.

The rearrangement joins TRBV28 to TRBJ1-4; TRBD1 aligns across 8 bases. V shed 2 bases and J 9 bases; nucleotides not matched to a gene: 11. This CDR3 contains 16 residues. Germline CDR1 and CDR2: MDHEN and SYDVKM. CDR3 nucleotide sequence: TGTGCCAGCAGTTTAGTCGGACAGGGAAGGCCCCAAAAACTGTTTTTT. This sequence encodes CASSLVGQGRPQKLFF.

For the CDR3, the DNA is TGTGCCAGCAGCTTGGGCGGGGGTCCGAGCACCGGGGAGCTGTTTTTT. It encodes CASSLGGGPSTGELFF. The rearrangement joins TRBV5-4 to TRBJ2-2, with 7 bases aligning to TRBD2. Germline-derived CDR1 and CDR2 are SGHNT and YYREEE (reference sequence). Losses at the gene ends were 0 bases for V and 4 bases for J; bases not matched to a gene: 6. The CDR3 extends over 16 amino acids.

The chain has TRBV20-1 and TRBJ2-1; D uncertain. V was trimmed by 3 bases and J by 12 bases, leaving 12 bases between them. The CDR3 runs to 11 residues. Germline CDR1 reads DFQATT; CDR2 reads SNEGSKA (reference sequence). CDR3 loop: CSASFSEVQFF. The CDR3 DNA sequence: TGCAGTGCTAGTTTCTCAGAGGTGCAGTTCTTC.

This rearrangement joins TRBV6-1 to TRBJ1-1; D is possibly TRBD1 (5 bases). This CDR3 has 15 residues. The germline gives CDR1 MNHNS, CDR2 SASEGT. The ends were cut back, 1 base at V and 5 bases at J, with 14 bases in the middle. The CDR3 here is CASSEVKGRRTEAFF. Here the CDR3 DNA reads TGTGCCAGCAGTGAAGTAAAGGGGCGACGGACTGAAGCTTTCTTT.

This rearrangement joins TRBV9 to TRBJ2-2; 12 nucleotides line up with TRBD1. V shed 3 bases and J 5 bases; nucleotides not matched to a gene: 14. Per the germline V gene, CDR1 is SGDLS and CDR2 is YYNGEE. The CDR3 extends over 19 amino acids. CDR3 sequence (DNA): TGTGCCAGCAGCGCTCATACCGGGACAGGGGGCGCGGGTACCGGGGAGCTGTTTTTT. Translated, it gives CASSAHTGTGGAGTGELFF.

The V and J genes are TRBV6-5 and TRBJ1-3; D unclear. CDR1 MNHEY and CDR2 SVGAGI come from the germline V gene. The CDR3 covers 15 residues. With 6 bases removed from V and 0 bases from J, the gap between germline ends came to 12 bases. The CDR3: CASRDGGGSGNTIYF. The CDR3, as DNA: TGTGCCAGCAGAGACGGAGGAGGCTCTGGAAACACCATATATTTT.

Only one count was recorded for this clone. The CDR3: CASSLRTGVASTDTQYF. The CDR3 DNA is TGTGCCAGCAGCTTACGTACGGGGGTTGCTAGCACAGATACGCAGTATTTT. The V and J genes are TRBV7-6 and TRBJ2-3; possible D gene TRBD2, 6 bases. Germline V gives CDR1 SGHVS, CDR2 FNYEAQ. V lost 2 bases and J lost 0, with 15 bases in between. This CDR3 comprises 17 residues.

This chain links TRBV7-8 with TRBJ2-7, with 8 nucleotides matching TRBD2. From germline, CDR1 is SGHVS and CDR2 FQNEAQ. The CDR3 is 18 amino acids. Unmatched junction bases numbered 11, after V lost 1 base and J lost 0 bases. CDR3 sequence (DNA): TGTGCCAGCAGCTTAGGGGACGAACTAGCGGATTCCTCCTACGAGCAGTACTTC. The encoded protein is CASSLGDELADSSYEQYF.

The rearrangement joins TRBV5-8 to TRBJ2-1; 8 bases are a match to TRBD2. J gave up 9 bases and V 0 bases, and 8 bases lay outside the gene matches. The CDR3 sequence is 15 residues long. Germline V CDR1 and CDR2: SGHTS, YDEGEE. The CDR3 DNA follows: TGTGCCAGCAGCTTGGAACAGCGGGGGAGTGGTGAGCAGTTCTTC. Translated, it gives CASSLEQRGSGEQFF.

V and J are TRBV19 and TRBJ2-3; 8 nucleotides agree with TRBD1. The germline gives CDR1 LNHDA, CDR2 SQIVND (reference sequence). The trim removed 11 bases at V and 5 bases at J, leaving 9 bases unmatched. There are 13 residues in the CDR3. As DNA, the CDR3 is TGTGCCGGCCCGGGACAGGTCGGAGATACGCAGTATTTT. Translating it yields CAGPGQVGDTQYF.

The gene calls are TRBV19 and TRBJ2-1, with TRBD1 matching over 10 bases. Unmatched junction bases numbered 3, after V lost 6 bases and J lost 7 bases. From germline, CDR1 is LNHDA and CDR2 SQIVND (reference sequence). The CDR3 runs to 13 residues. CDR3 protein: CASSRQGANEQFF. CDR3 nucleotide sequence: TGTGCCAGTAGCCGACAGGGGGCAAATGAGCAGTTCTTC. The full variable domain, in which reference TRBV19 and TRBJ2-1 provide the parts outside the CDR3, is DGGITQSPKYLFRKEGQNVTLSCEQNLNHDAMYWYRQDPGQGLRLIYYSQIVNDFQKGDIAEGYSVSREKKESFPLTVTSAQKNPTAFYLCASSRQGANEQFFGPGTRLTVL.

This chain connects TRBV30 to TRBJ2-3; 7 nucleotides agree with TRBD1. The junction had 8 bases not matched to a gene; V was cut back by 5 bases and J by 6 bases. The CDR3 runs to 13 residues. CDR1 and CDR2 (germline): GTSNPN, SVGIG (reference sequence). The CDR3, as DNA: TGTGCCTGGGACAGGGCCCCTACGGATACGCAGTATTTT. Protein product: CAWDRAPTDTQYF.

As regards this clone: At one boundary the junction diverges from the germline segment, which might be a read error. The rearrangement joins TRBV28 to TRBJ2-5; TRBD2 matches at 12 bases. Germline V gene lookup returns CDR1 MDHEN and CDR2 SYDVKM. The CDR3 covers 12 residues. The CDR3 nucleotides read TGTGCCGGGATGACTAGCGGGGGTCCCCAATACTTC. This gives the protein CAGMTSGGPQYF. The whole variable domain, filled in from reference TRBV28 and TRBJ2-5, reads DVKVTQSSRYLVKRTGEKVFLECVQDMDHENMFWYRQDPGLGLRLIYFSYDVKMKEKGDIPEGYSVSREKKERFSLILESASTNQTSMYLCAGMTSGGPQYFGPGTRLLVL.

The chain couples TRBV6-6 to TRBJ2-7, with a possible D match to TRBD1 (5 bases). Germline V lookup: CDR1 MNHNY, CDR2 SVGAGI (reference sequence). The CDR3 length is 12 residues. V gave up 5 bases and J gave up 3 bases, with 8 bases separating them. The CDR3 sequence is CASSPGNYEQYF. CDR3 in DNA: TGTGCCAGCAGTCCAGGGAACTACGAGCAGTACTTC.

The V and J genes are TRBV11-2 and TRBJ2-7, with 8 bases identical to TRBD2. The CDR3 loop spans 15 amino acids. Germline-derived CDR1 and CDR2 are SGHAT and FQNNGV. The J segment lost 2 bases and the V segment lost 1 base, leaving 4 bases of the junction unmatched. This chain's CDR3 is CASSLARGAAYEQYF. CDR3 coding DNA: TGTGCCAGCAGCTTAGCGCGGGGGGCAGCCTACGAGCAGTACTTC. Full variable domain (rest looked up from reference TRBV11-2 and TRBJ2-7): EAGVAQSPRYKIIEKRQSVAFWCNPISGHATLYWYQQILGQGPKLLIQFQNNGVVDDSQLPKDRFSAERLKGVDSTLKIQPAKLEDSAVYLCASSLARGAAYEQYFGPGTRLTVT.

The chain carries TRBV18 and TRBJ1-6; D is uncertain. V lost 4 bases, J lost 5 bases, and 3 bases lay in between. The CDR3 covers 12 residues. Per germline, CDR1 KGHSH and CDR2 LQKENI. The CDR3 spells CASSLNNSPLHF. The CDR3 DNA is TGTGCCAGCTCACTTAATAATTCACCCCTCCACTTT.

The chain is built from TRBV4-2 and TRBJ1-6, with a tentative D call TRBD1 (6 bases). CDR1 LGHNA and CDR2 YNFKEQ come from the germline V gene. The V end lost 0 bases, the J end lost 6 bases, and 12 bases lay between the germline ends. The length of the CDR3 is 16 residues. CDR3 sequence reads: CASSQDPGEGNSPLHF. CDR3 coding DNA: TGTGCCAGCAGCCAAGATCCAGGGGAAGGTAATTCACCCCTCCACTTT.